Described below is a single T cell receptor (beta chain) sequence and its context. This entry belongs to a study of blood T cell repertoires in COVID-19. Per germline, CDR1 SGHRS and CDR2 YFSETQ. Trimming stripped 2 bases from V and 3 bases from J, with 9 bases between. CDR3 length equals 13 residues. Assay: immunoSEQ multiplex PCR; the TCRdb copy retains only in-frame clones and omits some. The sample yields around 89,000 clones, approximately 75% seen once. The specimen sequenced was peripheral blood. This sequence joins TRBV5-1 and TRBJ2-7, with D possibly TRBD2 on 6 matching bases. The sequence was obtained from a woman older than 75 with acute or convalescent COVID-19. DNA of the CDR3: TGCGCCAGCAGCTTTGGGACTTTCTACGAGCAGTACTTC. As protein: CASSFGTFYEQYF.